These T cell receptor beta chains were read from a single sample in a study of T cells after posttransplantation cyclophosphamide. Using immunoSEQ multiplex PCR, the repertoire was profiled, and TCRdb retains in-frame clones only, with some absent. The sample shows tens of thousands of clones, 97% of them seen only once. The specimen sequenced was naive CD4+ T cells sorted from PBMCs. The receptors derive from a man aged 50-59 years in good health, CMV-negative, and a related stem cell transplant donor. CDR3s include the opening cysteine and the closing phenylalanine or tryptophan. The order of the fields is J gene, V gene, CDR3 protein.

TRBJ2-7 TRBV5-1 CASSSTSGAFSYEQYF
TRBJ2-2 TRBV19 CASSARDRGGELFF
TRBJ2-5 TRBV5-6 CASSWRGQETQYF
TRBJ2-7 TRBV28 CASRQGSGGYEQYF
TRBJ2-2 TRBV25-1 CASSEMRGAAGELFF
TRBJ1-2 TRBV25-1 CASSDLANYGYTF
TRBJ1-1 TRBV2 CASSELGRVTEAFF
TRBJ2-1 TRBV7-3 CASSPRLAGSYNEQFF
TRBJ2-6 TRBV4-1 CASSGDRGDSGANVLTF
TRBJ2-1 TRBV19 CASSRTPPGQGFYNEQFF
TRBJ2-7 TRBV10-3 CAISPRQGRYEQYF
TRBJ2-3 TRBV5-5 CASRWGQGPLGTQYF
TRBJ1-2 TRBV5-1 CASSPGWGVHGYTF
TRBJ1-2 TRBV9 CASSVGDGRYGYTF
TRBJ2-5 TRBV7-9 CASSFFLAIGETQYF
TRBJ1-3 TRBV2 CASMRGSGNTIYF
TRBJ2-7 TRBV19 CASSRESSYEQYF
TRBJ1-5 TRBV5-4 CASSPAGDQPQHF
TRBJ2-4 TRBV29-1 CSVEGQIKNIQYF
TRBJ1-1 TRBV6-5 CASSKSTEAFF
TRBJ2-2 TRBV9 CASSRGQLSTGELFF
TRBJ2-3 TRBV5-1 CASSLGARSTDTQYF
TRBJ1-3 TRBV7-6 CASSSIRDSGNTIYF
TRBJ1-2 TRBV7-3 CASSLIPGSSSQGGYTF
TRBJ2-7 TRBV4-3 CASSRGSANEQYF
TRBJ1-5 TRBV7-2 CASSSRQGGQPQHF
TRBJ1-2 TRBV6-1 CASSVDRVSGYTF
TRBJ2-2 TRBV4-1 CASSQGWGATGELFF
TRBJ1-2 TRBV14 CASSLQGALYIDGYTF
TRBJ1-1 TRBV5-1 CASSFTHNTEAFF
TRBJ1-3 TRBV5-1 CASSWRGDGNTIYF
TRBJ1-1 TRBV23-1 CASSQLGAMNTEAFF
TRBJ1-2 TRBV11-1 CASSQRGHGYTF
TRBJ1-5 TRBV15 CATSRAGADQPQHF
TRBJ1-2 TRBV18 CASPPGRGSYGYTF
TRBJ2-2 TRBV4-3 CASSLGTIGGTGELFF
TRBJ1-1 TRBV2 CASKREPPEAFF
TRBJ1-1 TRBV5-3 CARKRGNTEAFF
TRBJ2-2 TRBV5-8 CASSRYTNTGELFF
TRBJ2-5 TRBV9 CASSEVGVAGYQETQYF
TRBJ2-7 TRBV30 CAWKRERGKEQYF
TRBJ2-7 TRBV5-6 CASSLFGTGTEQYF
TRBJ1-1 TRBV18 CASSPPSQMNTEAFF
TRBJ2-7 TRBV6-5 CASSYKTSGELYEQYF
TRBJ1-1 TRBV5-1 CASSLGVSPEAFF
TRBJ2-3 TRBV5-1 CASSPNQGTDTQYF